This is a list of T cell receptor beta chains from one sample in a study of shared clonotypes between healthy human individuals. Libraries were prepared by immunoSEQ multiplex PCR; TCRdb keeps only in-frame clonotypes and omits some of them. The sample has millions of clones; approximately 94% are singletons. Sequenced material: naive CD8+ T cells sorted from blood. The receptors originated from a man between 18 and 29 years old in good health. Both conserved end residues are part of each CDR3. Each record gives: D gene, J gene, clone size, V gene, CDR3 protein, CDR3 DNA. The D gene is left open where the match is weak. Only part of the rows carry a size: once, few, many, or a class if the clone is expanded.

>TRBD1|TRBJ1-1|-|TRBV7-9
CASSLIGQGNTEAFF
TGTGCCAGCAGCTTAATTGGACAGGGGAACACTGAAGCTTTCTTT
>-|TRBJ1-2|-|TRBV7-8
CASSSTRPALGYGYTF
TGTGCCAGCAGCTCGACTCGTCCCGCCCTTGGCTATGGCTACACCTTC
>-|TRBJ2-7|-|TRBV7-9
CASSLVSSEQYF
TGTGCCAGCAGCTTAGTCAGTTCCGAGCAGTACTTC
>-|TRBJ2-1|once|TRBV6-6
CASSYKRRSYNEQFF
TGTGCCAGCAGTTACAAGAGGCGTTCCTACAATGAGCAGTTCTTC
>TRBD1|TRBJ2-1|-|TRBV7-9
CASSIQGAGYNEQFF
TGTGCCAGCAGCATACAGGGGGCCGGCTACAATGAGCAGTTCTTC
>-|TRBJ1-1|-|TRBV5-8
CASSARDRNTEAFF
TGTGCCAGCAGCGCCCGGGACCGGAACACTGAAGCTTTCTTT
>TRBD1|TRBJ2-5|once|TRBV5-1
CASSWGTGGEILETQYF
TGCGCCAGCAGCTGGGGGACAGGGGGCGAAATCCTCGAGACCCAGTACTTC
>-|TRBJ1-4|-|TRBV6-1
CASRLTEGYEKLFF
TGTGCCAGCCGATTGACAGAGGGGTACGAAAAACTGTTTTTT
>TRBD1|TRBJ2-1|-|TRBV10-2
CASSVGTGQYNEQFF
TGCGCCAGCAGTGTAGGGACAGGCCAATACAATGAGCAGTTCTTC
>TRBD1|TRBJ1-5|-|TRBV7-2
CASSLATGENQPQHF
TGTGCCAGCAGCTTAGCTACAGGGGAAAATCAGCCCCAGCATTTT
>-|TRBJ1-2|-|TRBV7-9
CASSSDYGYTF
TGTGCCAGCAGCTCAGACTATGGCTACACCTTC
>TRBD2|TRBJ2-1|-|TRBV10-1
CASSEALAGYNEQFF
TGCGCCAGCAGTGAGGCTCTAGCGGGGTACAATGAGCAGTTCTTC
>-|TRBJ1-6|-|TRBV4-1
CASSQQLGPLHF
TGCGCCAGCAGCCAACAACTAGGACCCCTCCACTTT
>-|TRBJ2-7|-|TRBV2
CASVGGERASYEQYF
TGTGCCAGCGTTGGGGGCGAGCGGGCTTCCTACGAGCAGTACTTC
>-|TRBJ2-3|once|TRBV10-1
CASSESLEMADTQYF
TGCGCCAGCAGTGAGTCGTTGGAGATGGCAGATACGCAGTATTTT
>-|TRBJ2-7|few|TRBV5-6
CASSPQVTYEQYF
TGTGCCAGCAGCCCTCAGGTCACCTACGAGCAGTACTTC
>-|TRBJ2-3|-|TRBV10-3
CAISPEWGQSTGVSTDTQYF
TGTGCCATCAGTCCGGAGTGGGGCCAATCGACAGGTGTTAGCACAGATACGCAGTATTTT
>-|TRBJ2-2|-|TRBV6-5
CASSPLSGELFF
TGTGCCAGCAGTCCCCTATCCGGAGAGCTGTTTTTT
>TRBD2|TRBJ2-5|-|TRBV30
CAWSAGTSGLGETQYF
TGTGCCTGGAGCGCAGGGACTAGCGGCCTAGGGGAGACCCAGTACTTC
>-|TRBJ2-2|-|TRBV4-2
CASSQESGTSSTGELFF
TGTGCCAGCAGCCAAGAATCCGGGACCTCGAGTACCGGGGAGCTGTTTTTT
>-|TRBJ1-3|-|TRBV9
CASKNPNSGNTIYF
TGTGCCAGCAAAAATCCGAACTCTGGAAACACCATATATTTT
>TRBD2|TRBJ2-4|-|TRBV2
CASSGILRTSGIKNIQYF
TGTGCCAGCAGTGGTATACTAAGGACTAGCGGAATCAAAAACATTCAGTACTTC
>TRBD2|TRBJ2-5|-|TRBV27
CASSPLTSGRPYVETQYF
TGTGCCAGCAGTCCATTGACTAGCGGGAGGCCTTACGTCGAGACCCAGTACTTC
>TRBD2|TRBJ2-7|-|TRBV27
CASSPSAGGLTYEQYF
TGTGCCAGCAGTCCCTCAGCGGGGGGCCTTACCTACGAGCAGTACTTC
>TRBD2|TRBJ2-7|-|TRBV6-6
CASSYGGEGSYEQYF
TGTGCCAGCAGTTACGGGGGGGAAGGGTCCTACGAGCAGTACTTC
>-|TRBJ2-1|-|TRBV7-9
CASSLQGNEQFF
TGTGCCAGCAGCTTACAGGGTAATGAGCAGTTCTTC
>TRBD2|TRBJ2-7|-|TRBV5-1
CASSRVAGSEQYF
TGCGCCAGCAGCCGGGTAGCGGGAAGCGAGCAGTACTTC
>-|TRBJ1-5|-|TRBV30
CAWSVGSGRQPQHF
TGTGCCTGGAGTGTAGGCAGCGGACGTCAGCCCCAGCATTTT
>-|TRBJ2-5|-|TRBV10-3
CAISESGTHGETQYF
TGTGCCATCAGTGAGTCTGGGACTCATGGGGAGACCCAGTACTTC
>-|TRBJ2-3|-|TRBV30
CAWDVPGTTDTQYF
TGTGCCTGGGATGTCCCGGGAACCACAGATACGCAGTATTTT
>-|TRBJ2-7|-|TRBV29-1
CSVWGPSSYEQYF
TGCAGCGTTTGGGGACCGAGCTCCTACGAGCAGTACTTC
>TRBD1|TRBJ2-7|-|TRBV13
CASSLKGGASEQYF
TGTGCCAGCAGCTTGAAAGGGGGCGCGTCCGAGCAGTACTTC
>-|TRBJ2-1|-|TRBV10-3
CAIKGGAGNEQFF
TGTGCCATCAAAGGGGGGGCGGGTAATGAGCAGTTCTTC
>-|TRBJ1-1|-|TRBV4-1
CASSQDGSGLELAAFF
TGCGCCAGCAGCCAAGATGGGTCGGGTCTCGAGCTAGCGGCTTTCTTT
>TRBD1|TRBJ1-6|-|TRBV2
CASSEGQGAGTYNSPLHF
TGTGCCAGCAGTGAAGGTCAGGGGGCCGGTACCTATAATTCACCCCTCCACTTT
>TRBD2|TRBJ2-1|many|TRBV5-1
CASSFGLAGATAANEQFF
TGCGCCAGCAGCTTTGGACTAGCGGGAGCAACAGCAGCCAATGAGCAGTTCTTC
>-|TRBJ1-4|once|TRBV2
CASRDAAEKLFF
TGTGCCAGCAGGGACGCGGCTGAAAAACTGTTTTTT
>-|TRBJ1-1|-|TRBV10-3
CAIMRGNMNTEAFF
TGTGCCATCATGAGGGGAAACATGAACACTGAAGCTTTCTTT
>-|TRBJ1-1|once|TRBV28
CASSLVSREGGTEAFF
TGTGCCAGCAGTTTAGTGTCGAGGGAGGGAGGGACTGAAGCTTTCTTT
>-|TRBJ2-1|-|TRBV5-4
CASSPNRDEQFF
TGTGCCAGCAGCCCGAACCGGGACGAGCAGTTCTTC
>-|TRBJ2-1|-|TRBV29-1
CSVEGWGGHSEQFF
TGCAGCGTTGAAGGATGGGGGGGGCATTCCGAGCAGTTCTTC
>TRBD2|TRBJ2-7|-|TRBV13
CASSSLRVAGTYEQYF
TGTGCCAGCAGCTCCCTCAGGGTAGCGGGAACCTACGAGCAGTACTTC
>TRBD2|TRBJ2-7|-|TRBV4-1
CASSQDGLDDEQYF
TGCGCCAGCAGCCAAGACGGACTAGACGACGAGCAGTACTTC
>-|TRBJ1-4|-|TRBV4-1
CASSQVGDVGNEKLFF
TGCGCCAGCAGCCAAGTAGGGGACGTCGGTAATGAAAAACTGTTTTTT
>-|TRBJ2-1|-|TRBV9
CASSVVEREQFF
TGTGCCAGCAGCGTGGTTGAGCGTGAGCAGTTCTTC
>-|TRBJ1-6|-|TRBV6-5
CASSFQGYSSPLHF
TGTGCCAGCAGTTTTCAGGGGTATAGTTCACCCCTCCACTTT
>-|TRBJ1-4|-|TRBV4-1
CASSQEWGGGKLFF
TGCGCCAGCAGCCAAGAATGGGGTGGGGGAAAACTGTTTTTT
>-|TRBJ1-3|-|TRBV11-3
CASSDTSGNTIYF
TGTGCCAGCAGCGATACCTCTGGAAACACCATATATTTT
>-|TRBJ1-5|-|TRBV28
CASSFWGAGQPQHF
TGTGCCAGCAGTTTCTGGGGCGCCGGGCAGCCCCAGCATTTT
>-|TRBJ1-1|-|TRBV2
CASTWEPGTEAFF
TGTGCCAGCACGTGGGAACCCGGGACAGAAGCTTTCTTT
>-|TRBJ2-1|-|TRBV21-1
CASPSPDHSINEQFF
TGTGCCAGCCCTTCTCCGGACCATTCAATCAATGAGCAGTTCTTC
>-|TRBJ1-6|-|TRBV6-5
CASRTHLYQNSPLHF
TGTGCCAGCAGAACTCATCTTTACCAAAATTCACCCCTCCACTTT
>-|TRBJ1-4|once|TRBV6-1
CASSDQTPHATNEKLFF
TGTGCCAGCAGTGACCAGACTCCGCATGCGACTAATGAAAAACTGTTTTTT
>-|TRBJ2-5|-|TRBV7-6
CASSLGMYQETQYF
TGTGCCAGCAGCTTAGGGATGTACCAAGAGACCCAGTACTTC